This T cell receptor (beta chain) comes out of a study of blood T cells in healthy people across ages (dated by TCRdb to about 2015). Study-wide context: In model experiments, roughly one uniquely barcoded TCR beta cDNA molecule per two T cells was captured by template switching. Age-related changes in TCR beta repertoire diversity were measured in the study by deep sequencing normalized with unique cDNA molecular identifiers. The donors were split into four age groups: young (average about 16 years), middle-aged (roughly 39), aged (approximately 59) and long-lived (approximately 80). Two additional independent replicas of 1 million unique cDNA reads from the same blood draw were analyzed for two donors (one aged 18 to 30 and one aged 80 or older). To avoid experimental bias, donors of different ages were randomly spread across the sequencing lanes.

Unmatched junction bases come to 0, with V trimmed by 5 bases and J by 1 base. Its CDR3 holds 13 amino acids, cysteine through phenylalanine. CDR3 DNA only is kept here, 39 bases in frame from base 1. The germline V gene sets CDR1 to KGHDR and CDR2 to SFDVKD. The donors were roughly 38 Caucasian individuals from Russia, aged roughly 6 to 90 years, who were systemically healthy. Around 9.9 milliliters of peripheral blood were collected from each donor into EDTA-treated Vacutainer tubes. Ficoll-Paque density-gradient centrifugation was used to isolate PBMCs, with at least 7 million obtained per sample. Total RNA, at least 6 micrograms per sample, was extracted from PBMCs with Trizol reagent. The percentages of naive CD45RAhigh/CD27high T cells were determined by flow cytometry on a PBMC aliquot from every donor. The library relied on 5' RACE. TCRdb shows the sequencer as Illumina HiSeq 2500. A second PCR of about 6 to 12 cycles was performed with a sample-barcoded 5' primer and a J-beta primer mix. A unique molecular identifier was introduced onto each TCR beta cDNA molecule by a template-switch 5' adaptor carrying 12 random nucleotides. Each sample yielded at least 2.5 million CDR3-containing paired-end reads. First-strand cDNA was synthesized from all RNA with the Mint cDNA synthesis kit, primed by a TRBC-specific oligonucleotide. Following uracil-DNA glycosylase treatment, a first 18-cycle PCR with universal primers M1SS and BC2_uni_R was performed on all cDNA. The original methods were these. For normalization, 1 million high-quality reads, each with a distinct molecular identifier, were randomly selected from each sample. Reads sharing molecular identifiers were discarded rather than binned into consensus sequences. MiTCR, run with a Q25 quality threshold and the strictest error-elimination algorithm, handled CDR3 identification, clonotype clustering and error correction. A nonparametric unseen species model using Euler transformation provided a lower-bound estimate of total TCR beta diversity. TCRdb reworked the public reads: Q25 trimming with fastp, MiXCR clone assembly, productive beta chains retained. Rows matching on CDR3 protein sequence are summarized as one entry with the most common DNA and genes. TCRdb assigned the V and J calls; the authors' analysis was not used. Across this sample there are roughly 500,000 distinct CDR3 sequences, with roughly 29% seen only once. Clones ranked in the top ten supply approximately 17% of the sample.

Broader findings and caveats from the paper: As age increased, observed TCR beta diversity per million T cells dropped in a roughly linear way, and a significant reduction was already evident by age about 36. There was a strong correlation between observed TCR beta diversity and the percentage of naive T cells measured by flow cytometry. Because the CMV infection status of the donors was unknown, age-related changes in expanded clonotypes may potentially have been confounded. Since profiling was done on bulk unsorted PBMCs, naive and antigen-experienced compartments could not be conclusively compared. Total diversity estimates from one million sequenced T cells were considered lower bounds and underestimates. Compared with the aged group, more naive CD4+ T cells, fewer expanded clones and increased TCR diversity were shown by the long-lived group, suggesting age selection.

This clonotype was picked up a small number of times. Its binding antigen is unknown. The sample holds no much larger clone one base away, and base qualities are not on file. This chain joins TRBV24-1 to TRBJ1-1, with 7 bases matching TRBD1. The receptor was isolated from a woman aged 65 to 85 in good health. The source material was blood. The CDR3 sequence is CATSGQGNTEAFF. In nucleotide form, the sequence is TGTGCCACCAGTGGACAGGGGAACACTGAAGCTTTCTTT.